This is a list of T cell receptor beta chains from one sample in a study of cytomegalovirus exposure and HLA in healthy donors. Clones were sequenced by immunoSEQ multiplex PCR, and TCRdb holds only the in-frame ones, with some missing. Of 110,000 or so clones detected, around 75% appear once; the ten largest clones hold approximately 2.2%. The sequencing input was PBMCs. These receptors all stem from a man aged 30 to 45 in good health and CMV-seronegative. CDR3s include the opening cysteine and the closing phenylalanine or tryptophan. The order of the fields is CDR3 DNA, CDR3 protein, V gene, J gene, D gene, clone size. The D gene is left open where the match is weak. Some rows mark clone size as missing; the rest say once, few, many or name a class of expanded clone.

DNA: TGTGCCAGCTCACCACCCCGAACCGGGACAGTGAACACTGAAGCTTTCTTT; CDR3: CASSPPRTGTVNTEAFF; V: TRBV18; J: TRBJ1-1; D: TRBD1; size: -
DNA: TGTGCCAGCTCACCCCTAGCCCCGATTAGCACAGATACGCAGTATTTT; CDR3: CASSPLAPISTDTQYF; V: TRBV18; J: TRBJ2-3; D: -; size: -
DNA: TGTGCCAGCCTAGCGGGGATAAGGAATGAGCAGTTCTTC; CDR3: CASLAGIRNEQFF; V: TRBV6-6; J: TRBJ2-1; D: TRBD2; size: -
DNA: TGTGCCAGCTCACCAGTCTTCACTGAAGCTTTCTTT; CDR3: CASSPVFTEAFF; V: TRBV18; J: TRBJ1-1; D: -; size: -
DNA: TGTGCCAGCTCACTACAGGGTCATAGCACAGATACGCAGTATTTT; CDR3: CASSLQGHSTDTQYF; V: TRBV18; J: TRBJ2-3; D: -; size: -
DNA: TGTGCCAGCAGTCTCCCGACAGGAAAAAACACTGAAGCTTTCTTT; CDR3: CASSLPTGKNTEAFF; V: TRBV2; J: TRBJ1-1; D: -; size: -
DNA: TGTGCCTGGACTCGGCGGGGGAACACCGGGGAGCTGTTTTTT; CDR3: CAWTRRGNTGELFF; V: TRBV30; J: TRBJ2-2; D: -; size: -
DNA: TGTGCCAGTAGTATTGCGGGGAGAGGCCAGAATGAGCAGTTCTTC; CDR3: CASSIAGRGQNEQFF; V: TRBV19; J: TRBJ2-1; D: -; size: -
DNA: TGTGCCAGTAGTATAGGGGGGGGACGATCGTTCAGCACAGATACGCAGTATTTT; CDR3: CASSIGGGRSFSTDTQYF; V: TRBV19; J: TRBJ2-3; D: TRBD2; size: -
DNA: TGTGCCAGCAGTCCTGCCGGGACACCTAACACCGGGGAGCTGTTTTTT; CDR3: CASSPAGTPNTGELFF; V: TRBV2; J: TRBJ2-2; D: -; size: few
DNA: TGTGCCAGCAGCTTTCGCCGGGACGAGCAGTACTTC; CDR3: CASSFRRDEQYF; V: TRBV7-6; J: TRBJ2-7; D: -; size: -
DNA: TGTGCCAGCAGGACGACGACAGGGAACTATGGCTACACCTTC; CDR3: CASRTTTGNYGYTF; V: TRBV5-6; J: TRBJ1-2; D: TRBD1; size: -
DNA: TGTGCCAGCAGCTTAATCGGGGGCTCCTACGAGCAGTACTTC; CDR3: CASSLIGGSYEQYF; V: TRBV11-1; J: TRBJ2-7; D: -; size: -
DNA: TGTGCCAGCAGCTTCGGGGGAGTGAGCACCGGGGAGCTGTTTTTT; CDR3: CASSFGGVSTGELFF; V: TRBV7-2; J: TRBJ2-2; D: -; size: -
DNA: TGTGCCAGCAGCTTAACTAGCGCCAGCACAGATACGCAGTATTTT; CDR3: CASSLTSASTDTQYF; V: TRBV5-4; J: TRBJ2-3; D: TRBD2; size: -
DNA: TGTGCCAGCAGCCGGGGGGGAGTCAATGAGCAGTTCTTC; CDR3: CASSRGGVNEQFF; V: TRBV25-1; J: TRBJ2-1; D: TRBD2; size: -
DNA: TGTGCCAGCAGTTTATTGACAGGGACGAACACTGAAGCTTTCTTT; CDR3: CASSLLTGTNTEAFF; V: TRBV28; J: TRBJ1-1; D: TRBD1; size: -
DNA: TGTGCCAGCAGTGAAAGACTAGCGGGAGTCAACGAGCAGTACTTC; CDR3: CASSERLAGVNEQYF; V: TRBV25-1; J: TRBJ2-7; D: TRBD2; size: -
DNA: TGTGCCAGCAGCTTAGTGGCCCAAGAAAATGAAAAACTGTTTTTT; CDR3: CASSLVAQENEKLFF; V: TRBV7-9; J: TRBJ1-4; D: -; size: few
DNA: TGTGCCAGCAGCCCAGGACTAGCGGGAGCATACGAGCAGTACTTC; CDR3: CASSPGLAGAYEQYF; V: TRBV7-2; J: TRBJ2-7; D: TRBD2; size: -
DNA: TGTGCCATCAGACGACAGGGCGATTCCTACGAGCAGTACTTC; CDR3: CAIRRQGDSYEQYF; V: TRBV10-3; J: TRBJ2-7; D: TRBD1; size: -
DNA: TGCGCCAGCAGCCCCCGGTACAATCAGCCCCAGCATTTT; CDR3: CASSPRYNQPQHF; V: TRBV5-1; J: TRBJ1-5; D: -; size: -
DNA: TGTGCCAGCAGTTTTGGGCCCGGGGAGCTGTTTTTT; CDR3: CASSFGPGELFF; V: TRBV27; J: TRBJ2-2; D: -; size: -
DNA: TGTGCCAGCTTTTGGGAGGGGACAGGGTCGGTAGCGTTCTTC; CDR3: CASFWEGTGSVAFF; V: TRBV2; J: TRBJ2-1; D: TRBD1; size: once
DNA: TGTGCCAGCAGCCAGACACTAGCGGGAGGGTCAGATACGCAGTATTTT; CDR3: CASSQTLAGGSDTQYF; V: TRBV4-2; J: TRBJ2-3; D: TRBD2; size: -
DNA: TGTGCCGGATTGGGGGGGGGAAACTCTGGAAACACCATATATTTT; CDR3: CAGLGGGNSGNTIYF; V: TRBV6-1; J: TRBJ1-3; D: -; size: -
DNA: TGTGCCAGCAGCTTAGACGGGAGCGACACAGATACGCAGTATTTT; CDR3: CASSLDGSDTDTQYF; V: TRBV11-2; J: TRBJ2-3; D: -; size: -
DNA: TGTGCCAGCAGCATTTTCCGCGGGGCTATGTCGGATACGCAGTATTTT; CDR3: CASSIFRGAMSDTQYF; V: TRBV7-6; J: TRBJ2-3; D: -; size: -
DNA: TGTGCCTGGAGTGTATCCCCAACAGGGGTGGGTTCACCCCTCCACTTT; CDR3: CAWSVSPTGVGSPLHF; V: TRBV30; J: TRBJ1-6; D: TRBD1; size: -
DNA: TGCAGCGTTGAAGGGAACAGGGGGAGGGGGGGAGCTTTCTTT; CDR3: CSVEGNRGRGGAFF; V: TRBV29-1; J: TRBJ1-1; D: TRBD1; size: -